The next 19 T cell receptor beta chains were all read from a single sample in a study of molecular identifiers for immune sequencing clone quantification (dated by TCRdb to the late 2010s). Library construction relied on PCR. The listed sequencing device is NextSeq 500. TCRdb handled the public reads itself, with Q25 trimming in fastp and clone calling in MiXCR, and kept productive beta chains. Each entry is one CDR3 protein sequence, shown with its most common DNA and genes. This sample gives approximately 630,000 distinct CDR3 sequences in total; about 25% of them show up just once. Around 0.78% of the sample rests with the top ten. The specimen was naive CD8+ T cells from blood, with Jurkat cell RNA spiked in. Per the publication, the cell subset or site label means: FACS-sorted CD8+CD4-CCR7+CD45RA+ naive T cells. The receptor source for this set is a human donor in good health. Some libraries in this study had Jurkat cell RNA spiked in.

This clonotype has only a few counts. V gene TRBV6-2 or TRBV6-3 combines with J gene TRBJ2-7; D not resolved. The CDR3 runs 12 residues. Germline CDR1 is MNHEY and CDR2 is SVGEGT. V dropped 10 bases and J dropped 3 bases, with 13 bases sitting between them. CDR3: CATTRAGYEQYF. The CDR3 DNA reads TGTGCCACCACCCGGGCCGGCTACGAGCAGTACTTC.

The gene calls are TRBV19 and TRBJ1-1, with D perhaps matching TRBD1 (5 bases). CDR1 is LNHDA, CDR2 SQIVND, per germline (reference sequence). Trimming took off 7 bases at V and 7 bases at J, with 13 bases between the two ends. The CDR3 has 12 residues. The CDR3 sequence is CASNIGDREAFF. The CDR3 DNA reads TGTGCCAGTAATATTGGGGACCGTGAAGCTTTCTTT.

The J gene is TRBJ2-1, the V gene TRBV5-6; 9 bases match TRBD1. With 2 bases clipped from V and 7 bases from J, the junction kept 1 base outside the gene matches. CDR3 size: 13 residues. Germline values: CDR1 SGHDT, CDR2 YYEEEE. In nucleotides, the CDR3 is TGTGCCAGCAGCTTCGGACAGGGGAATGAGCAGTTCTTC. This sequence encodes CASSFGQGNEQFF.

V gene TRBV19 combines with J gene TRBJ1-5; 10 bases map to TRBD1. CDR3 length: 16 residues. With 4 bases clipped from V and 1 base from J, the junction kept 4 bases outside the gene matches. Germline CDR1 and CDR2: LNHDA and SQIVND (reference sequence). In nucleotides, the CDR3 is TGTGCCAGTAGTAACCGGGACAGGGGAAGCAATCAGCCCCAGCATTTT. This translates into CASSNRDRGSNQPQHF.

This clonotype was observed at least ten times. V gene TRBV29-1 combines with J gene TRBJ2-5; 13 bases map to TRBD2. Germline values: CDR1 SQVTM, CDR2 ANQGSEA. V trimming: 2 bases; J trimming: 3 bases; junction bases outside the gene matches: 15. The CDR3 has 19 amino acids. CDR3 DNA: TGCAGCGTTGAACCTCCGGGACTAGCGGGAAGGGGCCTGGAAGAGACCCAGTACTTC. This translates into CSVEPPGLAGRGLEETQYF.

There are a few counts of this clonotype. CDR3 sequence: CASSNSGFATDTQYF. The CDR3 region has the DNA TGTGCCAGCAGTAATTCGGGGTTCGCCACAGATACGCAGTATTTT. The genes are TRBV27 and TRBJ2-3, with a possible D match to TRBD2 (5 bases). V was clipped by 5 bases and J by 2 bases, with 14 bases between them. This CDR3 spans 15 amino acids. Germline loops: CDR1 MNHEY, CDR2 SMNVEV (reference sequence).

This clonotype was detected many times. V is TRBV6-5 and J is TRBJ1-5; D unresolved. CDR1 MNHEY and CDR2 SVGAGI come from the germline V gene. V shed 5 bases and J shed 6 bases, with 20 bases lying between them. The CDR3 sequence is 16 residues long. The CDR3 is CASSPSGPLWGQPQHF. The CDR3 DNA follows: TGTGCCAGCAGTCCCTCAGGACCTCTCTGGGGTCAGCCCCAGCATTTT.

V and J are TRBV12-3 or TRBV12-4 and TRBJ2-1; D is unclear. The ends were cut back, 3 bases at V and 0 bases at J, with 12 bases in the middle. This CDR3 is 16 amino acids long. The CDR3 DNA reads TGTGCCAGCAGTTTCCCCTACTCGAGCTCCTACAATGAGCAGTTCTTC. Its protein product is CASSFPYSSSYNEQFF.

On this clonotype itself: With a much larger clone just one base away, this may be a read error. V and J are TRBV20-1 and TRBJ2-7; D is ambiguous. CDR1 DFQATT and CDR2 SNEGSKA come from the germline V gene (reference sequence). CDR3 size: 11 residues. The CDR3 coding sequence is TGCAGTGCCGCAGACTCCTACGAGCAGTCCTTC. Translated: CSAADSYEQSF.

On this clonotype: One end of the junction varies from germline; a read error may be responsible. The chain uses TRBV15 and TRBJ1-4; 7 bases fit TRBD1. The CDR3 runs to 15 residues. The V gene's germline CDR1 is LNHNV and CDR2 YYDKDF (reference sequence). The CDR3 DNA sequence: TGTGCCACCAGCGGAGACGCGGGTACAGGGGTAAAACTGTTTTTT. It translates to CATSGDAGTGVKLFF. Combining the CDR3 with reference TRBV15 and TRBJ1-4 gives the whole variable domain DAMVIQNPRYQVTQFGKPVTLSCSQTLNHNVMYWYQQKSSQAPKLLFHYYDKDFNNEADTPDNFQSRRPNTSFCFLDIRSPGLGDTAMYLCATSGDAGTGVKLFFGSGTQLSVL.

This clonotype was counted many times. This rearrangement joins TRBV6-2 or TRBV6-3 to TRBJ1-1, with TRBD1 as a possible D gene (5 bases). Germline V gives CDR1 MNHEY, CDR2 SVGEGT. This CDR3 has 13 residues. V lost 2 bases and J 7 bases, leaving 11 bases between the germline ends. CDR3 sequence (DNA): TGTGCCAGCAGTTACGTGGGGACTAGTGAAGCTTTCTTT. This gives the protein CASSYVGTSEAFF.

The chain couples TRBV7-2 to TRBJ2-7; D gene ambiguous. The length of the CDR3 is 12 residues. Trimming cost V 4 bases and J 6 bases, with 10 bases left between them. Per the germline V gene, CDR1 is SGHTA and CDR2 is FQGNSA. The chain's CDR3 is CASSSLGSEQYF. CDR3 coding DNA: TGTGCCAGCAGCTCCCTCGGGTCCGAGCAGTACTTC.

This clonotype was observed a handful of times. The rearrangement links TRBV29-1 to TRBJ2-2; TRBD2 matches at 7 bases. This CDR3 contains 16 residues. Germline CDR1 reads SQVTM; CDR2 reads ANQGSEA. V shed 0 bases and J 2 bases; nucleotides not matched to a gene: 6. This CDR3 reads CSVEDAGGRNTGELFF. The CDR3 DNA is TGCAGCGTTGAAGATGCCGGGGGGAGAAACACCGGGGAGCTGTTTTTT.

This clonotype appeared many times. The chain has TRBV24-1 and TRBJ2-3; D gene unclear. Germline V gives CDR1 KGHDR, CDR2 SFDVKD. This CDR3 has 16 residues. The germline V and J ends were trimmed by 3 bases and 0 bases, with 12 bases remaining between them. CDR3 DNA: TGTGCCACCAGTGATCAAGAAACAACTAGCACAGATACGCAGTATTTT. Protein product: CATSDQETTSTDTQYF.

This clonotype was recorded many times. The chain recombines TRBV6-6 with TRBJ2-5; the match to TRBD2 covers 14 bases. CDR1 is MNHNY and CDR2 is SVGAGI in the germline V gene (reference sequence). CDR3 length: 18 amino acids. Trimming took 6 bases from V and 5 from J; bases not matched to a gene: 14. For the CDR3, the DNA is TGTGCCAGCAGCATAGGGACTAGCGGGGGCCCGATCCGGGAGACCCAGTACTTC. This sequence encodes CASSIGTSGGPIRETQYF.

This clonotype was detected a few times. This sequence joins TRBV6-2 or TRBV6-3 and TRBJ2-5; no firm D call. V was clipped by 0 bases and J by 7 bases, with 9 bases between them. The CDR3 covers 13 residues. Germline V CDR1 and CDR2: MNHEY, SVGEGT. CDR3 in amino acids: CASSYSNSWTQYF. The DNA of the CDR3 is TGTGCCAGCAGTTACTCGAATAGCTGGACCCAGTACTTC.

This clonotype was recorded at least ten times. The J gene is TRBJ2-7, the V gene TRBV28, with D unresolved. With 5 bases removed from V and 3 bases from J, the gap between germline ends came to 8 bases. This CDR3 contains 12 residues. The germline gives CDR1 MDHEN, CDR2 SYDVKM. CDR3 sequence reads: CASSTAGYEQYF. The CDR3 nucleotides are TGTGCCAGCAGTACCGCCGGCTACGAGCAGTACTTC.

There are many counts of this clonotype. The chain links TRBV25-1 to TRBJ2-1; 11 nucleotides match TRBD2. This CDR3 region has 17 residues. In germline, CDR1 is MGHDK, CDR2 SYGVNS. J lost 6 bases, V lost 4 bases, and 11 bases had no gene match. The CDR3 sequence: CASSGYLAGGFRNEQFF. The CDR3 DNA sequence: TGTGCCAGCAGTGGATACTTAGCGGGAGGGTTTCGCAATGAGCAGTTCTTC.

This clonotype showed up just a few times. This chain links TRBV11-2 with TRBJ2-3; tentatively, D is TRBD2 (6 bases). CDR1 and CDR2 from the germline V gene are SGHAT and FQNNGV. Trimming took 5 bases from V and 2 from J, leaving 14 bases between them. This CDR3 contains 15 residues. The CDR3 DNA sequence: TGTGCCAGCAGCCAGGGACTGAGCAACACAGATACGCAGTATTTT. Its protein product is CASSQGLSNTDTQYF.